Following are 18 T cell receptor beta chains from one sample sequenced in a study of CD8+ T cells in alopecia areata. RNA extraction and reverse transcription yielded cDNA as sequencing template. Profiling relied on immunoSEQ multiplex PCR, and the TCRdb table lists in-frame clones only, not all of them. The sample has 150,000 to 200,000 clones, roughly 70% seen once; the top ten hold approximately 1.3%. Treatment in this sample: oral pan-JAK inhibitor, 5-10 mg twice daily. Sequencing used CD4+ T cells sorted from blood, obtained between weeks 47 and 50, from a patient treated with tofacitinib. The receptor set was obtained from a human donor with alopecia areata.

The rearrangement links TRBV7-3 to TRBJ2-1; 9 bases agree with TRBD2. There are 12 residues in the CDR3. Germline V gives CDR1 SGHTA, CDR2 FQGTGA. The J segment lost 10 bases and the V segment lost 5 bases, leaving 3 bases of the junction unmatched. The CDR3 sequence: CASSPTSGEQFF. The DNA for the CDR3 is TGTGCCAGCAGCCCAACTAGCGGGGAGCAGTTCTTC.

This clone has only a few counts. The chain links TRBV7-9 to TRBJ2-1; 7 positions agree with TRBD2. The length of the CDR3 is 14 residues. The V segment lost 3 bases and the J segment 5 bases; nucleotides outside the gene matches: 4. Per the germline V gene, CDR1 is SEHNR and CDR2 is FQNEAQ (reference sequence). The CDR3 sequence: CASSFGGLDNEQFF. The CDR3 region has the DNA TGTGCCAGCAGCTTCGGGGGGTTGGACAATGAGCAGTTCTTC.

The chain couples TRBV7-8 to TRBJ2-3, with 9 bases aligning to TRBD1. Germline CDR1 reads SGHVS; CDR2 reads FQNEAQ. V gave up 4 bases and J gave up 6 bases; unmatched junction bases: 8. The CDR3 contains 15 residues. DNA for the CDR3: TGTGCCAGCAGCTCACGGACAGGGGTCCGGGATACGCAGTATTTT. Translating it yields CASSSRTGVRDTQYF.

This chain uses TRBV6-5 with TRBJ1-5, with D perhaps TRBD1 (6 bases). Per the germline V gene, CDR1 is MNHEY and CDR2 is SVGAGI. The CDR3 loop spans 15 amino acids. V lost 5 bases and J lost 2, with 13 bases in between. The CDR3 protein is CASSVLSGGNQPQHF. CDR3 nucleotides: TGTGCCAGCAGTGTCCTGTCAGGGGGCAATCAGCCCCAGCATTTT.

This chain uses TRBV15 with TRBJ2-5, with TRBD2 matching over 7 bases. Losses at the gene ends were 1 base for V and 3 bases for J; bases not matched to a gene: 11. Per the germline V gene, CDR1 is LNHNV and CDR2 is YYDKDF (reference sequence). The CDR3 sequence is 17 residues long. The CDR3 nucleotides read TGTGCCACCAGCAGAGGGCTGAATTTAGCGGGTGAAGAGACCCAGTACTTC. Its protein is CATSRGLNLAGEETQYF.

This clone was counted between two and nine times. The chain couples TRBV2 to TRBJ1-6, with 9 bases matching TRBD1. The J segment lost 8 bases and the V segment lost 4 bases, leaving 6 bases of the junction unmatched. Germline V gene data show CDR1 as SNHLY and CDR2 as FYNNEI. CDR3 length: 15 amino acids. The CDR3 DNA follows: TGTGCCAGCAGTGTTAACAGGGGGCCGGATTCACCCCTCCACTTT. Protein: CASSVNRGPDSPLHF.

The J gene is TRBJ2-5, the V gene TRBV5-1; D possibly corresponds to TRBD2 (6 bases). Trimming shortened V by 4 bases and J by 5 bases, and 15 bases separated the two germline ends. Germline loops: CDR1 SGHRS, CDR2 YFSETQ. The CDR3 runs to 14 residues. The CDR3 coding sequence is TGCGCCAGCAGCCCTGGACTACTTACGGAGACCCAGTACTTC. Translating gives CASSPGLLTETQYF.

The J gene is TRBJ1-1, the V gene TRBV5-1, with TRBD1 matching over 9 bases. Unmatched junction bases numbered 7, after V lost 4 bases and J lost 0 bases. The CDR3 contains 16 residues. Looked up from germline, CDR1 is SGHRS and CDR2 is YFSETQ. CDR3 residues: CASSPGTGFMNTEAFF. In DNA form, the CDR3 reads TGCGCCAGCAGCCCCGGGACAGGGTTCATGAACACTGAAGCTTTCTTT.

This rearrangement joins TRBV25-1 to TRBJ1-1; D remains unclear. The CDR3 has 12 residues. Germline CDR1 and CDR2: MGHDK and SYGVNS. V was pared by 5 bases and J by 11 bases, with 15 bases between. CDR3 amino acids: CASSPGVDKAFF. The DNA for the CDR3 is TGTGCCAGCAGTCCCGGGGTCGACAAGGCTTTCTTT.

The genes are TRBV29-1 and TRBJ2-5; unclear D gene. CDR3 length: 12 residues. CDR1 is SQVTM, CDR2 ANQGSEA, per germline. This chain's CDR3 is CSYSDGQETQYF. DNA for the CDR3: TGCAGTTACTCAGATGGACAAGAGACCCAGTACTTC.

Details on this clone: One end of the junction varies from germline; a read error may be responsible. The chain is built from TRBV29-1 and TRBJ2-4; D not certain. Germline V gene data show CDR1 as SQVTM and CDR2 as ANQGSEA. The CDR3 is 12 amino acids. CDR3 bases: TGCAGCGTGCGACCCGGGCAAAACATTCAGCACTTC. Its translation is CSVRPGQNIQHF. The full variable domain, completed using reference TRBV29-1 and TRBJ2-4, is SAVISQKPSRDICQRGTSLTIQCQVDSQVTMMFWYRQQPGQSLTLIATANQGSEATYESGFVIDKFPISRPNLTFSTLTVSNMSPEDSSIYLCSVRPGQNIQHFGAGTRLSVL.

The genes are TRBV29-1 and TRBJ1-2; D may be TRBD1 (6 bases). The germline V gene encodes CDR1 SQVTM and CDR2 ANQGSEA. This CDR3 spans 14 amino acids. V lost 4 bases, J lost 3 bases, and 15 bases lay in between. The CDR3 loop reads CSVVRPGGDYGYTF. The CDR3 nucleotides are TGCAGCGTTGTAAGACCGGGGGGCGACTATGGCTACACCTTC.

The V call is TRBV23-1, the J call TRBJ1-4; D remains ambiguous. TRBV23-1 is sorted into the ORF group, with uncertain function. Trimming took 8 bases from V and 2 from J, leaving 12 bases between them. The CDR3 totals 14 residues. The CDR3 nucleotides read TGCGCCAGCGTGCCCCGTTGGACTAATGAAAAACTGTTTTTT. Protein: CASVPRWTNEKLFF.

This clone came up once. V gene TRBV14 combines with J gene TRBJ2-1, with D possibly TRBD1 on 7 matching bases. CDR3 size: 13 residues. The V gene's germline CDR1 is SGHDN and CDR2 FVKESK. Trimming took 8 bases from V and 8 from J, leaving 16 bases between them. CDR3 loop: CASARGTVDEQFF. DNA of the CDR3: TGTGCCAGCGCCCGGGGGACAGTAGATGAGCAGTTCTTC.

The genes are TRBV30 and TRBJ2-1, with TRBD1 identical over 9 bases. The V gene's germline CDR1 is GTSNPN and CDR2 SVGIG (reference sequence). This CDR3 contains 14 residues. V lost 4 bases and J lost 0; bases outside the gene matches: 1. CDR3 amino acids: CAWKGQGSYNEQFF. The CDR3 nucleotides are TGTGCCTGGAAGGGACAGGGCTCCTACAATGAGCAGTTCTTC.

The chain carries TRBV6-1 and TRBJ2-1, with D unclear. The CDR3 is 11 amino acids. Germline CDR1 is MNHNS and CDR2 is SASEGT. Between the trimmed V and J ends, which lost 2 bases and 12 bases, there was a span of 8 bases. In DNA form, the CDR3 reads TGTGCCAGCAGTGAAAGGATTGGGCAGTTCTTC. It is translated as CASSERIGQFF.

The rearrangement links TRBV7-2 to TRBJ1-1; no firm D call. This CDR3 comprises 13 residues. CDR1 SGHTA and CDR2 FQGNSA come from the germline V gene. With 5 bases removed from V and 2 bases from J, the gap between germline ends came to 9 bases. The CDR3 here is CASSLPKNTEAFF. CDR3 bases: TGTGCCAGCAGCCTTCCGAAAAACACTGAAGCTTTCTTT.

The chain joins TRBV5-1 to TRBJ2-7; 12 bases map to TRBD2. The V and J ends lost 7 bases and 1 base, in that order; junction bases with no gene match: 3. The germline gives CDR1 SGHRS, CDR2 YFSETQ. This CDR3 region has 14 residues. The CDR3 DNA is TGCGCCAGCTCGACTAGCGGGGGTTCCTACGAGCAGTACTTC. Translated: CASSTSGGSYEQYF.